One sample yielded the 32 T cell receptor beta chains listed below, sequenced in a study of T cell responses to AZD1222 COVID-19 vaccine. TCRdb's copy holds only in-frame clones and misses some; the assay was immunoSEQ multiplex PCR. The table lists some 120,000 clones, approximately 85% of them singletons, with 3% to 4% in the top ten. Sequenced material: peripheral blood, taken on day 0 of MenACWY control vaccination. These receptors were collected from an adult in good health.

The chain has TRBV28 and TRBJ1-5, with D possibly being TRBD1 (5 bases). The CDR3 length is 14 residues. The V end lost 6 bases, the J end lost 4 bases, and 13 bases lay between the germline ends. CDR1 is MDHEN and CDR2 is SYDVKM in the germline V gene. CDR3 sequence: CASSGPGGNQPQHF. Written as DNA, the CDR3 is TGTGCCAGCAGCGGTCCCGGGGGTAATCAGCCCCAGCATTTT.

V usage is TRBV6-1 and J usage is TRBJ1-2, with 7 bases that match TRBD1. The CDR3 runs to 14 residues. Germline lookup yields CDR1 MNHNS and CDR2 SASEGT. V lost 1 base, J lost 10 bases, and 9 bases stayed unmatched. As DNA, the CDR3 is TGTGCCAGCAGTGAAGATGGCAGGGGGTTTGACTACACCTTC. This gives the protein CASSEDGRGFDYTF.

The CDR3, as DNA: TGTGCCACCAGCAATCTACAGGGCGGTCAGCCCCAGCATTTT. Translated, it gives CATSNLQGGQPQHF. This chain uses TRBV15 with TRBJ1-5, with a possible D match to TRBD1 (6 bases). This CDR3 is 14 amino acids long. Germline CDR1 LNHNV, CDR2 YYDKDF (reference sequence). V lost 4 bases, J lost 6 bases, and 13 bases lay in between.

The CDR3 DNA follows: TGTGCCAGCAGAGAGAGAGGAGAAAGGCCCCAGTACTTC. Translating gives CASRERGERPQYF. This sequence joins TRBV27 and TRBJ2-5; the D is unclear. CDR3 length equals 13 residues. The germline gives CDR1 MNHEY, CDR2 SMNVEV (reference sequence). The V end lost 6 bases, the J end lost 9 bases, and 17 bases lay between the germline ends.

The chain combines TRBV7-9 with TRBJ1-2; 8 bases are shared with TRBD1. The CDR3 has 16 residues. CDR1 is SEHNR, CDR2 FQNEAQ, per germline (reference sequence). Unmatched junction bases numbered 11, after V lost 4 bases and J lost 4 bases. The CDR3 coding sequence is TGTGCCAGCAGCTCGACGGACAGGGCCAGGCCCTATGGCTACACCTTC. Amino acids: CASSSTDRARPYGYTF.

This chain links TRBV3-1 (or the pseudogene TRBV3-2) with TRBJ1-2, with 8 bases matching TRBD1. The ends lost 5 bases at V and 5 bases at J; junction bases unmatched: 7. The CDR3 sequence is 14 residues long. CDR1 and CDR2 (germline): LGHDT, YNNKEL (reference sequence). The CDR3 DNA reads TGTGCCAGCAGCGGGGACAGGTCATGGTATGGCTACACCTTC. Its protein is CASSGDRSWYGYTF.

The chain is built from TRBV4-2 and TRBJ2-2, with 9 bases fitting TRBD2. Trimming removed 3 bases from V and 4 bases from J; junction bases left unmatched: 6. The CDR3 extends over 16 amino acids. The germline gives CDR1 LGHNA, CDR2 YNFKEQ. The CDR3 spells CASSHDSGGSTGELFF. The CDR3 nucleotides read TGTGCCAGCAGCCACGATAGCGGGGGAAGCACCGGGGAGCTGTTTTTT.

The V call is TRBV10-1, the J call TRBJ1-5, with TRBD1 matching 7 bases. The ends lost 5 bases at V and 5 bases at J; junction bases unmatched: 9. CDR3 length: 15 amino acids. Germline loops: CDR1 WNHNN, CDR2 SYGVQD (reference sequence). The CDR3, as DNA: TGCGCCAGCAGTTCGGGACAGTGGGACGATCAGCCCCAGCATTTT. Translated: CASSSGQWDDQPQHF.

The chain uses TRBV6-4 and TRBJ2-3; 11 nucleotides agree with TRBD2. Germline V CDR1 and CDR2: MRHNA, SNTAGT. This CDR3 has 15 amino acids. V lost 0 bases to trimming and J lost 4 bases; unmatched junction nucleotides: 0. CDR3 residues: CASSDSSGGADTQYF. The CDR3 DNA sequence: TGTGCCAGCAGTGACTCTAGCGGGGGGGCAGATACGCAGTATTTT.

The chain has TRBV28 and TRBJ2-7; tentative D call: TRBD1 (6 bases). The V end was cut by 8 bases, the J end by 1 base, with 12 bases between. The CDR3 length is 13 residues. The V gene's germline CDR1 is MDHEN and CDR2 SYDVKM. CDR3 sequence: CASRAGASYEQYF. The DNA of the CDR3 is TGTGCCAGCCGCGCAGGGGCTTCCTACGAGCAGTACTTC.

The rearrangement uses TRBV19 and TRBJ1-2, with 7 bases matching TRBD1. The CDR3 consists of 13 residues. The V and J ends lost 6 bases and 5 bases, in that order; junction bases with no gene match: 6. The germline CDR1 and CDR2 sequences are LNHDA and SQIVND (reference sequence). CDR3 nucleotides: TGTGCCAGTAGGGGGGACAGATCTTATGGCTACACCTTC. This codes for CASRGDRSYGYTF.

CDR3 sequence: CASSLKLIAHSETQYF. CDR3 DNA: TGTGCCAGCAGCCTCAAACTGATAGCTCATTCCGAGACCCAGTACTTC. V gene TRBV5-6 combines with J gene TRBJ2-5; no clear D. The V end was cut by 4 bases, the J end by 5 bases, with 21 bases between. The germline gives CDR1 SGHDT, CDR2 YYEEEE. The CDR3 has 16 residues.

The genes are TRBV10-1 and TRBJ2-7, with D unclear. This CDR3 region has 12 residues. V was clipped by 3 bases and J by 5 bases, with 8 bases between them. The V gene's germline CDR1 is WNHNN and CDR2 SYGVQD (reference sequence). CDR3 sequence: CASSDFGNEQYF. CDR3 coding DNA: TGCGCCAGCAGTGACTTCGGAAACGAGCAGTACTTC.

This clone was seen only once. The chain is built from TRBV5-4 and TRBJ1-6; tentative D call: TRBD1 (5 bases). V was clipped by 5 bases and J by 7 bases, with 16 bases between them. CDR3 length equals 15 residues. Germline CDR1 and CDR2: SGHNT and YYREEE (reference sequence). The CDR3 nucleotides are TGTGCCAGCAGTTTCTCCGGGGAGGGGAATTCACCCCTCCACTTT. Its translation is CASSFSGEGNSPLHF.

Here the CDR3 DNA reads TGTGCCAGCAGCTTAGCAGGGTTCGACTATGGCTACACCTTC. Residues: CASSLAGFDYGYTF. The V and J genes are TRBV11-1 and TRBJ1-2; D gene uncertain. V lost 0 bases, J lost 3 bases, and 8 bases lay in between. There are 14 residues in the CDR3. Germline-derived CDR1 and CDR2 are SGHAT and FQDESV (reference sequence).

The CDR3 region has the DNA TGTGCCAGCAGCCCCGGGGCGCGCGGCTACACCTTC. It codes for CASSPGARGYTF. The rearrangement links TRBV9 to TRBJ1-2, with D perhaps TRBD1 (5 bases). Germline loops: CDR1 SGDLS, CDR2 YYNGEE. The CDR3 length is 12 residues. Trimming stripped 4 bases from V and 8 bases from J, with 12 bases between.

The table lists this clone with a count of one. V and J are TRBV18 and TRBJ2-5, with TRBD1 as a possible D gene (5 bases). The CDR3 is 16 residues long. Germline assignment: CDR1 KGHSH and CDR2 LQKENI. V gave up 3 bases and J gave up 2 bases, with 16 bases separating them. The CDR3 nucleotides read TGTGCCAGCTCACCCATTGGGGCGCCAGGGCAAGAGACCCAGTACTTC. This sequence encodes CASSPIGAPGQETQYF.

This sequence joins TRBV10-2 and TRBJ2-3; D perhaps matches TRBD1 (5 bases). Trimming shortened V by 2 bases and J by 7 bases, and 10 bases separated the two germline ends. The CDR3 consists of 13 residues. Germline V gene lookup returns CDR1 WSHSY and CDR2 SAAADI. In DNA, the CDR3 is TGCGCCAGCAGTGAGGAGCAGGGAAATACGCAGTATTTT. Protein product: CASSEEQGNTQYF.

This chain links TRBV3-1 (or the pseudogene TRBV3-2) with TRBJ1-4, with D possibly being TRBD1 (6 bases). This CDR3 has 15 residues. Germline-derived CDR1 and CDR2 are LGHDT and YNNKEL (reference sequence). V was trimmed by 4 bases and J by 2 bases, leaving 11 bases between them. CDR3 nucleotide sequence: TGTGCCAGCAGCCCCCCAGGGGTCACTAATGAAAAACTGTTTTTT. Its translation: CASSPPGVTNEKLFF.

V usage is TRBV9 and J usage is TRBJ2-3, with TRBD2 matching 9 bases. CDR3 length: 18 amino acids. Germline CDR1 reads SGDLS; CDR2 reads YYNGEE. The V segment lost 4 bases and the J segment 3 bases; nucleotides outside the gene matches: 15. The CDR3 DNA sequence: TGTGCCAGCAGCCCCAGGGCCTTTCGCGGGGGGGGAACAGATACGCAGTATTTT. This encodes CASSPRAFRGGGTDTQYF. Full variable domain (missing parts from reference TRBV9 and TRBJ2-3): DSGVTQTPKHLITATGQRVTLRCSPRSGDLSVYWYQQSLDQGLQFLIQYYNGEERAKGNILERFSAQQFPDLHSELNLSSLELGDSALYFCASSPRAFRGGGTDTQYFGPGTRLTVL.

The count of this clone is one. This same CDR3 is encoded by further DNA sequences in the sample. The chain recombines TRBV5-1 with TRBJ1-1; no definite D call. Trimming left V 2 bases short and J 3 bases short, with 8 bases between. CDR3 length: 13 residues. CDR1 and CDR2 from the germline V gene are SGHRS and YFSETQ. The CDR3 DNA sequence: TGCGCCAGCAGCTTAGGACGGGACACTGAAGCTTTCTTT. This translates into CASSLGRDTEAFF.

The rearrangement uses TRBV3-1 (or the pseudogene TRBV3-2) and TRBJ2-7; no firm D call. Germline values: CDR1 LGHDT, CDR2 YNNKEL (reference sequence). This CDR3 has 13 amino acids. The V and J ends lost 0 bases and 5 bases respectively, with 8 bases between them. The CDR3 DNA sequence: TGTGCCAGCAGCCAAGATCTCGGTAACGAGCAGTACTTC. Residues: CASSQDLGNEQYF.

This chain uses TRBV12-5 with TRBJ1-2; D is undetermined. Germline V gene lookup returns CDR1 LGHNT and CDR2 FRNRAP. This CDR3 contains 14 residues. Trimming removed 7 bases at V and 6 bases at J, with 18 bases between. DNA for the CDR3: TGTGCTAGTGTATGGGAGGGCGCCGTTGATGGCTACACCTTC. It yields the protein CASVWEGAVDGYTF.

V and J are TRBV11-2 and TRBJ2-2; D gene unclear. This CDR3 region has 16 residues. Germline V gene data show CDR1 as SGHAT and CDR2 as FQNNGV. V was cut by 2 bases and J by 0 bases, with 10 bases left in between. CDR3 DNA sequence: TGTGCCAGCAGCTTAATGCTGCCTCCGAACACCGGGGAGCTGTTTTTT. Translated, it gives CASSLMLPPNTGELFF.

The gene calls are TRBV7-2 and TRBJ2-1; D not resolved. V lost 2 bases to trimming and J lost 5 bases, with 10 bases between them. This CDR3 has 14 amino acids. The germline V gene has CDR1 SGHTA and CDR2 FQGNSA. CDR3 sequence reads: CASSLFRADNEQFF. The CDR3 DNA sequence: TGTGCCAGCAGCTTATTTAGGGCAGACAATGAGCAGTTCTTC.

The chain joins TRBV10-3 to TRBJ2-3, with D hard to call. V lost 3 bases and J 5 bases, leaving 12 bases between the germline ends. This CDR3 has 14 amino acids. From germline, CDR1 is ENHRY and CDR2 SYGVKD. CDR3: CAISDHIPEDTQYF. DNA for the CDR3: TGTGCCATCAGTGATCACATTCCGGAAGATACGCAGTATTTT.

The rearrangement links TRBV30 to TRBJ1-1; no definite D call. Germline loops: CDR1 GTSNPN, CDR2 SVGIG (reference sequence). CDR3 size: 13 residues. Trimming stripped 3 bases from V and 3 bases from J, with 11 bases between. The CDR3 region is CAWRTERHTEAFF. In DNA form, the CDR3 reads TGTGCCTGGAGAACCGAAAGACACACTGAAGCTTTCTTT. Full variable domain (outside the CDR3, taken from reference TRBV30 and TRBJ1-1): SQTIHQWPATLVQPVGSPLSLECTVEGTSNPNLYWYRQAAGRGLQLLFYSVGIGQISSEVPQNLSASRPQDRQFILSSKKLLLSDSGFYLCAWRTERHTEAFFGQGTRLTVV.

This chain connects TRBV30 to TRBJ2-7; 9 bases are shared with TRBD1. The germline V gene encodes CDR1 GTSNPN and CDR2 SVGIG (reference sequence). The CDR3 extends over 16 amino acids. Trimming took 3 bases from V and 3 from J; bases not matched to a gene: 12. The DNA for the CDR3 is TGTGCCTGGAGCACTCCCAGGGACAGGGCCATCTACGAGCAGTACTTC. It translates to CAWSTPRDRAIYEQYF.

The chain joins TRBV5-6 to TRBJ1-5, with D tentatively TRBD1 (5 bases). Trimming took 0 bases from V and 6 from J, leaving 10 bases between them. The CDR3 loop spans 14 amino acids. Germline V gives CDR1 SGHDT, CDR2 YYEEEE. CDR3 residues: CASSLAGGSQPQHF. CDR3 DNA sequence: TGTGCCAGCAGCTTGGCGGGGGGAAGTCAGCCCCAGCATTTT.

This chain connects TRBV10-3 to TRBJ2-7; the match to TRBD1 covers 9 bases. Germline CDR1 is ENHRY and CDR2 is SYGVKD. V gave up 0 bases and J gave up 5 bases; unmatched junction bases: 5. CDR3 length equals 15 residues. The CDR3 here is CAISESGTGINEQYF. DNA for the CDR3: TGTGCCATCAGTGAGTCGGGGACAGGGATCAACGAGCAGTACTTC.

The chain couples TRBV15 to TRBJ1-5; D gene ambiguous. Trimming removed 6 bases from V and 4 bases from J, with 10 bases in between. The CDR3 covers 13 residues. CDR1 is LNHNV and CDR2 is YYDKDF in the germline V gene (reference sequence). DNA for the CDR3: TGTGCCACCAGTACCTCGCTGAATCAGCCCCAGCATTTT. It encodes CATSTSLNQPQHF.

This chain connects TRBV19 to TRBJ2-5, with D possibly matching TRBD1 (6 bases). The germline CDR1 and CDR2 sequences are LNHDA and SQIVND (reference sequence). V lost 3 bases and J 1 base, leaving 9 bases between the germline ends. The CDR3 loop spans 14 amino acids. The CDR3 loop is CASSMRGGQETQYF. In DNA form, the CDR3 reads TGTGCCAGTAGTATGCGAGGGGGCCAAGAGACCCAGTACTTC.